This T cell receptor (beta chain) was found in a study of blood T cell repertoires in COVID-19. Study-wide background: Samples representing acute and convalescent COVID-19 were sourced from the United States, Italy and Spain. In each case, the material was cDNA or gDNA derived from T cells, B-cell-depleted T cells, or PBMCs.

In the original analysis: Amplified reference gene primers provided the basis for estimating nucleated cell counts. Repertoires were generated with immunoSEQ multiplex PCR, while TCRdb's copy carries only in-frame clones and drops some. V, J and clone size are those of that table, while D and trimming were read from the DNA. Among 200,000 or so clones listed, around four fifths were seen once. The germline V gene has CDR1 PRHDT and CDR2 FYEKMQ (reference sequence). CDR3 length: 14 residues. V lost 5 bases to trimming and J lost 13 bases; unmatched junction nucleotides: 11. Sequenced: peripheral blood. The origin of this receptor is a woman aged 30 to 39 with acute or convalescent COVID-19. The chain recombines TRBV13 with TRBJ1-4; 9 bases agree with TRBD1. This chain's CDR3 is CASSDSSGTGILFF. As DNA, the CDR3 is TGTGCCAGCAGCGATAGTTCCGGGACAGGGATACTGTTTTTT.